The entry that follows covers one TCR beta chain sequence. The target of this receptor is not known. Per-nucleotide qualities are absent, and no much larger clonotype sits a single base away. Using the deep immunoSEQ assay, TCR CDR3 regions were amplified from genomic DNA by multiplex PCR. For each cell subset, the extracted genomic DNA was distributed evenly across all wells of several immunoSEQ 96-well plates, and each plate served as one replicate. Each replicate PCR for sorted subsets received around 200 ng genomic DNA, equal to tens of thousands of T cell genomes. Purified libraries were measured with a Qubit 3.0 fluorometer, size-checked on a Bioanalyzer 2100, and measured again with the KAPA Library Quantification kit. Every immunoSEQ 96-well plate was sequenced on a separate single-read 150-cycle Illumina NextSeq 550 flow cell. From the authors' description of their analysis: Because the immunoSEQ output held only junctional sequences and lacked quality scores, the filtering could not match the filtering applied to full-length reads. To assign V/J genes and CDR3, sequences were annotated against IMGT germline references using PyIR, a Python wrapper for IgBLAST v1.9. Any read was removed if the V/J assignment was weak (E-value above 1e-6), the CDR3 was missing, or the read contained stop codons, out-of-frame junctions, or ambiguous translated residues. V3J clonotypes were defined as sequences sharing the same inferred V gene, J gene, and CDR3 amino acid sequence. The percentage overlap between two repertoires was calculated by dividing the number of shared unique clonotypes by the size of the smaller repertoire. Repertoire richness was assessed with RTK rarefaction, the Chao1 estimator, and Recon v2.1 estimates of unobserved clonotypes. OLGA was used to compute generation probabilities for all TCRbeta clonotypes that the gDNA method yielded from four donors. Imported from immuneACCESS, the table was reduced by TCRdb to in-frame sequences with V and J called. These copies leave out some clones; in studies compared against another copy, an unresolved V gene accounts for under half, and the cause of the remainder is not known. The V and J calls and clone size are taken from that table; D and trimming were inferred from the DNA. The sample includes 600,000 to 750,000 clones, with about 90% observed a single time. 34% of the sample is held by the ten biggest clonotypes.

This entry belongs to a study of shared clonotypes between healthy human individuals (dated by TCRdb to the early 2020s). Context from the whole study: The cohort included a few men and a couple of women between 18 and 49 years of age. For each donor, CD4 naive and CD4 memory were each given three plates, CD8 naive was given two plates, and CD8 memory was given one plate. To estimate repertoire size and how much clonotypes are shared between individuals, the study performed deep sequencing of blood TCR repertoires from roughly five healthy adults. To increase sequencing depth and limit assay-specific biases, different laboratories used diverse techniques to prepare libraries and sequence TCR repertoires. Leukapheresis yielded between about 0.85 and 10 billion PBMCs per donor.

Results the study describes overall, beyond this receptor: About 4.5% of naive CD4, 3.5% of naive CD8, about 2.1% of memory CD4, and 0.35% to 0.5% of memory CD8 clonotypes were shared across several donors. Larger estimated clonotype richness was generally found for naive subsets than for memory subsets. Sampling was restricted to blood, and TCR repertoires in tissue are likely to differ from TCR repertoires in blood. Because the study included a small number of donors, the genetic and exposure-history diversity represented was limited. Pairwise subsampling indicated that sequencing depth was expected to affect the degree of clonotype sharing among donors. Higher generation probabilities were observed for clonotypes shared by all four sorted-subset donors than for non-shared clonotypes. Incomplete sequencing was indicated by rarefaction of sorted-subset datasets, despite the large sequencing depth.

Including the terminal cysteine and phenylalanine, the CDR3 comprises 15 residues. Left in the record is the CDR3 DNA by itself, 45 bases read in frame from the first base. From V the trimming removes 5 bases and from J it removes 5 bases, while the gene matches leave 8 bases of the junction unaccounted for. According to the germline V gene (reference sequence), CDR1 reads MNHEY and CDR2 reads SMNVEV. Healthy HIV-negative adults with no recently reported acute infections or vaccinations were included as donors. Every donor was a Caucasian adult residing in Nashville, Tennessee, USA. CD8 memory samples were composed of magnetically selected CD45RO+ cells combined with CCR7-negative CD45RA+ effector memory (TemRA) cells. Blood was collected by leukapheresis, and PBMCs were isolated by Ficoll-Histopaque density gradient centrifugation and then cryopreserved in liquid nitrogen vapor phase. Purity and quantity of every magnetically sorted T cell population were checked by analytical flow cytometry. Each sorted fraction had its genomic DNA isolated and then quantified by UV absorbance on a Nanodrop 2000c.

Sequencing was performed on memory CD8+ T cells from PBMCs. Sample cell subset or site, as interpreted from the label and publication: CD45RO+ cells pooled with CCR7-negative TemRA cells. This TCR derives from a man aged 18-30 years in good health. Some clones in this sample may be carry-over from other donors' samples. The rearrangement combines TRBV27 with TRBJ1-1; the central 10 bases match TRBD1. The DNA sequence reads TGTGCCAGCAGTCCCGGGACAGGGGTTGTGACTGAAGCTTTCTTT. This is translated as CASSPGTGVVTEAFF.